The rows below give T cell receptor beta chains drawn from one sample of a study of T cells in Graves' hyperthyroidism and ophthalmopathy. TCRdb passed the multiplex PCR reads through MiXCR, listing each CDR3 protein once. The sample records approximately 400,000 distinct CDR3 sequences, about 15% being singletons. Sequenced: blood. These receptors came from a woman in her fifties or sixties with Graves' hyperthyroidism. CDR3s include the opening cysteine and the closing phenylalanine or tryptophan. Fields, in order: clone size, J gene, CDR3 length, V gene, D gene, CDR3 DNA, CDR3 protein. A D gene is named only where the DNA matches it firmly. Expanded clones are given a class, and other clones once, few, many or no size at all.

clone_size: many
j_call: TRBJ2-7
cdr3_length: 15
v_call: TRBV20-1
d_call: TRBD2
cdr3_nt: TGCAGTGCTAGAGATTCGTTAGCGGGCTCCTACGAGCAGTACTTC
cdr3_aa: CSARDSLAGSYEQYF

clone_size: many
j_call: TRBJ2-3
cdr3_length: 14
v_call: TRBV7-9
d_call: -
cdr3_nt: TGTGCCAGCAGCTCCCCGGCGGATGGAAAGACGCAGTATTTT
cdr3_aa: CASSSPADGKTQYF

clone_size: many
j_call: TRBJ1-1
cdr3_length: 17
v_call: TRBV7-9
d_call: TRBD1
cdr3_nt: TGTGCCAGCAGCTTAGCCGGGGACAGTGACATGAACACTGAAGCTTTCTTT
cdr3_aa: CASSLAGDSDMNTEAFF

clone_size: many
j_call: TRBJ2-1
cdr3_length: 13
v_call: TRBV11-3
d_call: -
cdr3_nt: TGTGCCAGCAGCCCGGACGAGTACAATGAGCAGTTCTTC
cdr3_aa: CASSPDEYNEQFF

clone_size: many
j_call: TRBJ1-1
cdr3_length: 12
v_call: TRBV19
d_call: -
cdr3_nt: TGTGCCAGTCATGGAGTAGTCACTGAAGCTTTCTTT
cdr3_aa: CASHGVVTEAFF

clone_size: -
j_call: TRBJ1-2
cdr3_length: 13
v_call: TRBV5-5
d_call: -
cdr3_nt: TGTGCCAGCAGCAAAACAACCCAAGGGGGCTACACCTTC
cdr3_aa: CASSKTTQGGYTF

clone_size: many
j_call: TRBJ1-1
cdr3_length: 13
v_call: TRBV12-3/TRBV12-4
d_call: -
cdr3_nt: TGTGCCAGCAGTTCCCCTAGGGGACCTGAAGCTTTCTTT
cdr3_aa: CASSSPRGPEAFF

clone_size: many
j_call: TRBJ2-1
cdr3_length: 16
v_call: TRBV30
d_call: -
cdr3_nt: TGTGCCTGGGCTATATTAGCGGTGAGCTCCTACAATGAGCAGTTCTTC
cdr3_aa: CAWAILAVSSYNEQFF

clone_size: many
j_call: TRBJ2-1
cdr3_length: 13
v_call: TRBV10-3
d_call: TRBD2
cdr3_nt: TGTGCCATCAGTGGGAGCGGGATACATGAGCAGTTCTTC
cdr3_aa: CAISGSGIHEQFF

clone_size: -
j_call: TRBJ2-7
cdr3_length: 18
v_call: TRBV19
d_call: TRBD2
cdr3_nt: TGTGCCAGTAGTCCCTTTGGACTAGCGGGAGGGAAGGACCACGAGCAGTACTTC
cdr3_aa: CASSPFGLAGGKDHEQYF

clone_size: few
j_call: TRBJ2-2
cdr3_length: 15
v_call: TRBV12-3/TRBV12-4
d_call: -
cdr3_nt: TGTGCCAGTTTCGGTCCGGGGGGCGGGATCGGGGAGCTGTTTTTT
cdr3_aa: CASFGPGGGIGELFF

clone_size: many
j_call: TRBJ2-4
cdr3_length: 15
v_call: TRBV11-3
d_call: -
cdr3_nt: TGTGCCAGCAGCTTAGGACAGTTAGCCAAAAACATTCAGTACTTC
cdr3_aa: CASSLGQLAKNIQYF

clone_size: -
j_call: TRBJ1-2
cdr3_length: 14
v_call: TRBV30
d_call: -
cdr3_nt: TGTGCCTGGAGTGGGGCCCCCCCGGGCTATGGCTACACCTTC
cdr3_aa: CAWSGAPPGYGYTF

clone_size: many
j_call: TRBJ2-3
cdr3_length: 16
v_call: TRBV5-1
d_call: -
cdr3_nt: TGCGCCAGCAGCCCCTTGTGGGGGGACGGCACAGATACGCAGTATTTT
cdr3_aa: CASSPLWGDGTDTQYF

clone_size: -
j_call: TRBJ1-1
cdr3_length: 14
v_call: TRBV27
d_call: TRBD1
cdr3_nt: TGTGCCAGCAGGCTAGGACAGGCGAACACTGAAGCTTTCTTT
cdr3_aa: CASRLGQANTEAFF

clone_size: many
j_call: TRBJ2-1
cdr3_length: 18
v_call: TRBV2
d_call: -
cdr3_nt: TGTGCCAGCAGTGAAAGGAACACCTGGAGGATAACGTACAATGAGCAGTTCTTC
cdr3_aa: CASSERNTWRITYNEQFF

clone_size: -
j_call: TRBJ2-5
cdr3_length: 14
v_call: TRBV19
d_call: -
cdr3_nt: TGTGCCAGTAGTGGACATTCAACCGCCGAGACCCAGTACTTC
cdr3_aa: CASSGHSTAETQYF

clone_size: -
j_call: TRBJ2-2
cdr3_length: 14
v_call: TRBV7-3
d_call: -
cdr3_nt: TGTGCCAGCAGCTCCGGGCCTGATGGCGGGGAGCTGTTTTTT
cdr3_aa: CASSSGPDGGELFF

clone_size: few
j_call: TRBJ1-5
cdr3_length: 14
v_call: TRBV20-1
d_call: -
cdr3_nt: TGCAGTGCTAGAGATCCGGACAGTCATCAGCCCCAGCATTTT
cdr3_aa: CSARDPDSHQPQHF

clone_size: many
j_call: TRBJ2-4
cdr3_length: 18
v_call: TRBV15
d_call: TRBD2
cdr3_nt: TGTGCCACCAGCAGAGATCAGACTAGCGGAATAGCCAAAAACATTCAGTACTTC
cdr3_aa: CATSRDQTSGIAKNIQYF